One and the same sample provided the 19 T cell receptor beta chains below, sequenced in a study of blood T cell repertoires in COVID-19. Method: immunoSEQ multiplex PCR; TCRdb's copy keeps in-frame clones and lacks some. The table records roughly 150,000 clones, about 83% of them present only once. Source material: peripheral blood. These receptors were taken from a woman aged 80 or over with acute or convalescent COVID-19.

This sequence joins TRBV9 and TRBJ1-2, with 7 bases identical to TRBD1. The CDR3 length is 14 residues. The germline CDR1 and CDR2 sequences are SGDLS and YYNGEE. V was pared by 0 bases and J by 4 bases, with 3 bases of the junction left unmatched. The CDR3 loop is CASSVAGGGYGYTF. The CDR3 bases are TGTGCCAGCAGCGTAGCAGGGGGAGGCTATGGCTACACCTTC. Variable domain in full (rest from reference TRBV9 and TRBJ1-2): DSGVTQTPKHLITATGQRVTLRCSPRSGDLSVYWYQQSLDQGLQFLIQYYNGEERAKGNILERFSAQQFPDLHSELNLSSLELGDSALYFCASSVAGGGYGYTFGSGTRLTVV.

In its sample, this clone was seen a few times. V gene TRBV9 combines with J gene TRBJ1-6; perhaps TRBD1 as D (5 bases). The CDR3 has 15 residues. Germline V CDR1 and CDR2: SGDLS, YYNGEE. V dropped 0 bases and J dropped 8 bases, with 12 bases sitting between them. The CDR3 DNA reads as TGTGCCAGCAGCGTAGCTGGGGCAGGTGATTCACCCCTCCACTTT. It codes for CASSVAGAGDSPLHF.

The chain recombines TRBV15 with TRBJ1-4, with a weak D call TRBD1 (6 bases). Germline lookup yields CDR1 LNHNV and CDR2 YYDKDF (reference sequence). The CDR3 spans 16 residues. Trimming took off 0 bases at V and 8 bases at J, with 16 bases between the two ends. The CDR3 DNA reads TGTGCCACCAGCAGAGATATAGGGCAGGGGACGGAAAAACTGTTTTTT. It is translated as CATSRDIGQGTEKLFF.

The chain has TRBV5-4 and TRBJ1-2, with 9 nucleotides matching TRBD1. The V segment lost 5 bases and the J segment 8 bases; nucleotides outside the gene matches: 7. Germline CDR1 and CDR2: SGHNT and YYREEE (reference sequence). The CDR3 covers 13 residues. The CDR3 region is CASRGQGRRGYTF. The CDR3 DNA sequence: TGTGCCAGCAGAGGACAGGGGCGCCGGGGCTACACCTTC. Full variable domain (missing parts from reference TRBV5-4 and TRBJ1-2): ETGVTQSPTHLIKTRGQQVTLRCSSQSGHNTVSWYQQALGQGPQFIFQYYREEENGRGNFPPRFSGLQFPNYSSELNVNALELDDSALYLCASRGQGRRGYTFGSGTRLTVV.

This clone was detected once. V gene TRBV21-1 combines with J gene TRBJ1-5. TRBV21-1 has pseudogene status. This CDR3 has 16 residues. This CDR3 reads CASSRGRPGSNQPQHF. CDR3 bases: TGTGCCAGCAGCAGAGGAAGACCCGGGAGCAATCAGCCCCAGCATTTT.

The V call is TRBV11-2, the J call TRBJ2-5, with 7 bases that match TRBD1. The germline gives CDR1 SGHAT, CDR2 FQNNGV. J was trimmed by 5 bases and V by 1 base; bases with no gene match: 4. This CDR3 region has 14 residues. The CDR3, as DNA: TGTGCCAGCAGCTTAGTCCGGGGACAGGAGACCCAGTACTTC. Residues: CASSLVRGQETQYF.

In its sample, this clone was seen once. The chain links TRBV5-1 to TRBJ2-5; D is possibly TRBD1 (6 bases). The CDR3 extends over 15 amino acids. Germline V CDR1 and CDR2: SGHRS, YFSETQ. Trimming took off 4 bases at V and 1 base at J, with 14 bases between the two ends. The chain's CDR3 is CASSLYQGTQETQYF. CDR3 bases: TGCGCCAGCAGCCTTTACCAGGGGACCCAAGAGACCCAGTACTTC.

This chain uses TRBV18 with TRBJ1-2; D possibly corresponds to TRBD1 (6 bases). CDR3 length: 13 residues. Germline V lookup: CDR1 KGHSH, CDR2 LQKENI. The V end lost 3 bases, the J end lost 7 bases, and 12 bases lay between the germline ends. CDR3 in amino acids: CASSPGDTTGYTF. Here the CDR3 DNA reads TGTGCCAGCTCACCCGGGGACACGACTGGCTACACCTTC.

The chain's CDR3 is CASNPAGSDTQYF. The DNA for the CDR3 is TGTGCCAGCAATCCCGCCGGGTCAGATACGCAGTATTTT. The chain has TRBV7-9 and TRBJ2-3, with D uncertain. The CDR3 extends over 13 amino acids. Germline loops: CDR1 SEHNR, CDR2 FQNEAQ (reference sequence). V lost 7 bases, J lost 4 bases, and 12 bases lay in between.

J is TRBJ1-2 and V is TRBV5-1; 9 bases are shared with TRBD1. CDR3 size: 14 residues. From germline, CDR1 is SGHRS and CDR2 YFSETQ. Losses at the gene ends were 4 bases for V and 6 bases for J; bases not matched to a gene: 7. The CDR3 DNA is TGCGCCAGCAGCGGGCGACAGGGGGAGGATGGCTACACCTTC. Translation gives CASSGRQGEDGYTF.

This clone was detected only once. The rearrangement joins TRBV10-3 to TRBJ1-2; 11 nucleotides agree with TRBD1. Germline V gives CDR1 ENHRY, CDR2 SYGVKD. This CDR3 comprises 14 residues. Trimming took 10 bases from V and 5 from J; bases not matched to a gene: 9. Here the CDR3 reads CATTGTGGEYGYTF. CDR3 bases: TGTGCCACTACCGGGACAGGGGGGGAGTATGGCTACACCTTC.

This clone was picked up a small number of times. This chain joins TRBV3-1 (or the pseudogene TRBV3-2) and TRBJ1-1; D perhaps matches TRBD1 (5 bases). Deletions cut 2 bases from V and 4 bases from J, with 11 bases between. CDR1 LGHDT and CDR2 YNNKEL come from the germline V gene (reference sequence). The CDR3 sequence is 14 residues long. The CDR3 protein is CASSQHAGITEAFF. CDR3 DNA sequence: TGTGCCAGCAGCCAACATGCAGGGATCACTGAAGCTTTCTTT.

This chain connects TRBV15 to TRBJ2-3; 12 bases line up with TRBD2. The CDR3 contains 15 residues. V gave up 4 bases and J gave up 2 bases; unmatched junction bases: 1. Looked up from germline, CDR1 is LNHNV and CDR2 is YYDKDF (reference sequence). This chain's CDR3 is CATSTSGRDTDTQYF. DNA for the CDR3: TGTGCCACCAGCACTAGCGGGAGGGACACAGATACGCAGTATTTT.

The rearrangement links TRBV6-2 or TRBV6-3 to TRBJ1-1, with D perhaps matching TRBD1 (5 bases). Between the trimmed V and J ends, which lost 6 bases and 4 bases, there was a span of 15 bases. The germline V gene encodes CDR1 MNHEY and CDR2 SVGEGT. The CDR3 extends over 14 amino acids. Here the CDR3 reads CASSKRGFGTEAFF. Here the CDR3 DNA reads TGTGCCAGCAGCAAAAGGGGCTTTGGCACTGAAGCTTTCTTT.

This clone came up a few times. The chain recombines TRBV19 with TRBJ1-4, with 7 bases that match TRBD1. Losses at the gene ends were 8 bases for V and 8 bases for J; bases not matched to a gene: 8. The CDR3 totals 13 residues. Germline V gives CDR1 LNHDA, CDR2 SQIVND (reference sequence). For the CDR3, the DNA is TGTGCCAGTGCGGCCAGGGGGGACGAAAAACTGTTTTTT. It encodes CASAARGDEKLFF.

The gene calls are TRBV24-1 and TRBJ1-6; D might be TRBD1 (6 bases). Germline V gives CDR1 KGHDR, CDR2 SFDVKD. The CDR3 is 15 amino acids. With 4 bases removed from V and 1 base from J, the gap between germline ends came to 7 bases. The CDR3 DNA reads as TGTGCCACCAGTGAAGGGGGTTCCTATAATTCACCCCTCCACTTT. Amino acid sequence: CATSEGGSYNSPLHF.

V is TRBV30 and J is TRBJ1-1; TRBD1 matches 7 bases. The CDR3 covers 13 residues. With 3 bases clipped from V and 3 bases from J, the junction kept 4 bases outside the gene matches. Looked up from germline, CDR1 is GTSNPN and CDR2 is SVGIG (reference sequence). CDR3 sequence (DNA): TGTGCCTGGAGAGGGGGCCCTGACACTGAAGCTTTCTTT. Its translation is CAWRGGPDTEAFF.

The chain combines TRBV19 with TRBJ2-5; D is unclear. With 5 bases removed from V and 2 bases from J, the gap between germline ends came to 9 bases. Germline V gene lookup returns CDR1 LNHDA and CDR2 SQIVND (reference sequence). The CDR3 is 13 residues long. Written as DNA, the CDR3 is TGTGCCAGTAGTCCCGACTTGCAAGAGACCCAGTACTTC. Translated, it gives CASSPDLQETQYF.

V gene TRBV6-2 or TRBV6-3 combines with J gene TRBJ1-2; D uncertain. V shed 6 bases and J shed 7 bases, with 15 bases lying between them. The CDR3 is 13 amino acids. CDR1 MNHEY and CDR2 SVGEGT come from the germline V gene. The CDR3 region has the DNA TGTGCCAGCAGCCCCGGGGTGGGGTCTGGCTACACCTTC. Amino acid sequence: CASSPGVGSGYTF.